This T cell receptor (beta chain) was observed in a study of blood T cell repertoires in COVID-19. Only one count was recorded for this clone. V was clipped by 6 bases and J by 4 bases, with 13 bases between them. This CDR3 spans 14 amino acids. Germline V lookup: CDR1 MNHEY, CDR2 SMNVEV (reference sequence). The table came from immunoSEQ multiplex PCR; TCRdb's copy has only in-frame clones and leaves some out. The top ten clones hold around 5.4% of a sample with 150,000 to 200,000 clones, roughly 77% of them seen once. The sequenced material came from peripheral blood. The V call is TRBV27, the J call TRBJ1-5; a weak D match, TRBD1 (6 bases). The sequence derives from a woman in her thirties or forties with COVID-19, enrolled during active disease. The CDR3 nucleotides are TGTGCCAGCAGCTACGGGACACAAAATCAGCCCCAGCATTTT. Protein: CASSYGTQNQPQHF.